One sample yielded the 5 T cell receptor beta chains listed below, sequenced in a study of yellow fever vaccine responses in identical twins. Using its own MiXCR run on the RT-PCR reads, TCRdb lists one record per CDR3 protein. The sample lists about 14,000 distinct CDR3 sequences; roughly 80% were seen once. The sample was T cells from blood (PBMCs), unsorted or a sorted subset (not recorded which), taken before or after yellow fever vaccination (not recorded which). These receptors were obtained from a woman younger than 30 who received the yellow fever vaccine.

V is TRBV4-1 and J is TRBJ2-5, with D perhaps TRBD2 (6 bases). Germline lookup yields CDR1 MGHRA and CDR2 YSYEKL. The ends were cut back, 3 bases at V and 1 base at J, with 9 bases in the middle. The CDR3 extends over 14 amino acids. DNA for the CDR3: TGCGCCAGCAGCCAGAGGGGACTCCAAGAGACCCAGTACTTC. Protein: CASSQRGLQETQYF.

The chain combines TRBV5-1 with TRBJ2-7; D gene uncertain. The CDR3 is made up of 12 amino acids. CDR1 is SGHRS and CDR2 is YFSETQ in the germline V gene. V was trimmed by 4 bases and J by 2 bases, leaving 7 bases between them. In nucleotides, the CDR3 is TGCGCCAGCAGCCAGGATGCCTACGAGCAGTACTTC. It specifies CASSQDAYEQYF.

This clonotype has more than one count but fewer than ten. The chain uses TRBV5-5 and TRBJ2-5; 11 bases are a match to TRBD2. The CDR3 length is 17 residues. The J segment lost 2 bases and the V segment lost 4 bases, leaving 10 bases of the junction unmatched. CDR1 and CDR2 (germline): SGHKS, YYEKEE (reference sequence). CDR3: CASSQGGTSGGQETQYF. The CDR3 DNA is TGTGCCAGCAGCCAAGGGGGAACTAGCGGGGGTCAAGAGACCCAGTACTTC.

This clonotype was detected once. This chain's CDR3 is CSVDTDTQYF. CDR3 in DNA: TGCAGCGTTGACACAGATACGCAGTATTTT. The chain has TRBV29-1 and TRBJ2-3; D not resolved. V was trimmed by 3 bases and J by 2 bases, leaving 0 bases between them. The CDR3 is 10 residues long. Germline CDR1 and CDR2: SQVTM and ANQGSEA.

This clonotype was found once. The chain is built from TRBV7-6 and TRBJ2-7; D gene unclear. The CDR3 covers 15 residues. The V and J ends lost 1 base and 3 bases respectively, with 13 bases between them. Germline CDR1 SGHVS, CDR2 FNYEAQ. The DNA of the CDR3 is TGTGCCAGCAGCTTAGGGCCAGGCTGGGTCTACGAGCAGTACTTC. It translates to CASSLGPGWVYEQYF.